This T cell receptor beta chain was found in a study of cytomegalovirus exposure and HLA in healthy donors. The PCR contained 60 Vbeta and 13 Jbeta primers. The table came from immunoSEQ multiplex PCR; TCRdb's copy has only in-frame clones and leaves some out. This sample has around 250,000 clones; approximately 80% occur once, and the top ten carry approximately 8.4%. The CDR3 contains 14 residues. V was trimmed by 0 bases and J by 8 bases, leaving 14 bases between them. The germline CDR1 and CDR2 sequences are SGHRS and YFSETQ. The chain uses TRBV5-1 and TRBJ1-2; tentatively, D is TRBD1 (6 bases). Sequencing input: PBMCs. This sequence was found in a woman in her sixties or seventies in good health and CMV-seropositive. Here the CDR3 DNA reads TGCGCCAGCAGCTTGGATGGGGTGGGGGCCGGCTACACCTTC. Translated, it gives CASSLDGVGAGYTF.